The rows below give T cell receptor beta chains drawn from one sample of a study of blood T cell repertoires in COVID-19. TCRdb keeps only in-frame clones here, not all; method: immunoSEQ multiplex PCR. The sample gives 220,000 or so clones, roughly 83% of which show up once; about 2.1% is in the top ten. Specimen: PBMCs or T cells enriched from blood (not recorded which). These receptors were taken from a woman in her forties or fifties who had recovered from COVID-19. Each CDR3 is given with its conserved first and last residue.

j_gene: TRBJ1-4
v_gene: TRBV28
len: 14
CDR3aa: CASSPTLGQSELFF

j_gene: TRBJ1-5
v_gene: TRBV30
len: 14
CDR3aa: CAWSTGGLRQPQHF

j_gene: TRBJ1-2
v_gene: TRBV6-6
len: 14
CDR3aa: CASSFGQGAYGYTF

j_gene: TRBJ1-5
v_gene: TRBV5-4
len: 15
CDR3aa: CASSPGQGRNQPQHF

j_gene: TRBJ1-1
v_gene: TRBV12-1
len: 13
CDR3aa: CASSFARDRGGFF

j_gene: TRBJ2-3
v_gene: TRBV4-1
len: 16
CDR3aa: CASSQEFSGSTDTQYF

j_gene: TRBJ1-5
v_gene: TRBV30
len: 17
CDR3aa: CASSRGQTDISNQPQHF

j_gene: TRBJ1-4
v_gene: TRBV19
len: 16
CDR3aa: CAASGGPSSTNEKLFF

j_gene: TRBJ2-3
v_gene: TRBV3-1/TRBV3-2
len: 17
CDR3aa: CASSQEEESPSTDTQYF

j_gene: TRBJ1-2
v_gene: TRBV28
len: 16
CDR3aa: CASSLFQAIRLGGYTF

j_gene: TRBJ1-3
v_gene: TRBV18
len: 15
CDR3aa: CASSPDSRAGNTIYF

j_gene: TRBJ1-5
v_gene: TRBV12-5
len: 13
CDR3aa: CASGLDRDQPQHF

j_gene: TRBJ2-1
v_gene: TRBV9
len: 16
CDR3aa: CASSVAPSGAGDEQFF

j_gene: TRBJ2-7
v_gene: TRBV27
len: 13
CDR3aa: CASSWDRGYEQYF

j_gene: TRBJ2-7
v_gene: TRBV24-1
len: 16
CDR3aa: CATSDSPGQGHYEQYF

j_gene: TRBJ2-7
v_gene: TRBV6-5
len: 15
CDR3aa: CASSSQPGLAGVRYF

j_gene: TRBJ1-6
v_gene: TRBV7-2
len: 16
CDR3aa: CASSLVGRAKNSPLHF

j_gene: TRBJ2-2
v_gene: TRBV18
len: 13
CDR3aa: CASSPSGTGELFF

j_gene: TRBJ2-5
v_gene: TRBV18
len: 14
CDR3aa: CASSRGPGAETQYF

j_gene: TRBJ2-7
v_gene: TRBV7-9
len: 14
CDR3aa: CASSSPPGTYEQYF

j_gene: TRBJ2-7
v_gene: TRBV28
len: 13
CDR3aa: CASWRDRGYEQHF

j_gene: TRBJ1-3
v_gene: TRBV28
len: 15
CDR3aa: CASSRDRATGNTIYF

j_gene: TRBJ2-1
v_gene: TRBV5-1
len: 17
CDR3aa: CASSRGLLAGSYNEQFF

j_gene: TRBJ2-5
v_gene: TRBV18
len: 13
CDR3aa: CASSPRTEETQYF

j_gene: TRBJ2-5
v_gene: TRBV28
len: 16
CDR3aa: CASSTGTGVLKETQYF

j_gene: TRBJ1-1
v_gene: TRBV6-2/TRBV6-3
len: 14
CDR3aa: CASSDTVGRTEAFF

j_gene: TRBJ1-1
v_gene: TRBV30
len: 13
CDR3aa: CAWSRGRGPEAFF

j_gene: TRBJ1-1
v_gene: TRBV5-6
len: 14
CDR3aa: CASSLGSYHTEAFF

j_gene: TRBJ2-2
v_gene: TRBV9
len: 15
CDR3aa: CASSWTSGATGELFF

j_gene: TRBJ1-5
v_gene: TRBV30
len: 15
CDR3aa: CAWSGGEVSNQPQHF

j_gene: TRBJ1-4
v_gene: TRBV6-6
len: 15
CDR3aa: CASRRDRGTNEKLFF

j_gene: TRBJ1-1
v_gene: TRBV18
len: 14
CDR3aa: CASSSQGARDEAFF

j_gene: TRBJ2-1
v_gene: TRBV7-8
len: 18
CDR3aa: CASSLGTLAGISYNEQFF

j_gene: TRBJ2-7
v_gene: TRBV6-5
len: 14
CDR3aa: CASSYATGRDEQYF

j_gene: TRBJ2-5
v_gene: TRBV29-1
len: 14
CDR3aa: CSVVPTAQQETQYF

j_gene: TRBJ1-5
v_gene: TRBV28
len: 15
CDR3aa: CASSLRDSHNQPQHF

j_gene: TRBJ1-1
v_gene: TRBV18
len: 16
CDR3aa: CASSPSGQGPNTEAFF

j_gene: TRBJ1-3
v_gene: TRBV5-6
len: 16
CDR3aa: CASSLGTPSLGNTIYF

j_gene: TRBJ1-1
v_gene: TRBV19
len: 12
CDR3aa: CASSVEWGEAFF

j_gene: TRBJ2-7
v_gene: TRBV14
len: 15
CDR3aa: CASSHGTLGTYEQYF

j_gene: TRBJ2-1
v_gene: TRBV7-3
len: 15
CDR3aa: CASTSGQGAWNEQFF

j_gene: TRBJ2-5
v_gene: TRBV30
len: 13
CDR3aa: CAWNQGVAETQYF

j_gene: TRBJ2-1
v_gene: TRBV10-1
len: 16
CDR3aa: CASSGTSGSSYNEQFF

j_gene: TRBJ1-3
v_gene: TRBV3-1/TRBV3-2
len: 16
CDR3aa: CASSQGRPGGYNTIYF

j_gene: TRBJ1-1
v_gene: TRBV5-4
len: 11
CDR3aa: CASSPGTGAFF

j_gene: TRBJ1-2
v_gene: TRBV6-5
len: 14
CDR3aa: CASSNEGVVHGYTF

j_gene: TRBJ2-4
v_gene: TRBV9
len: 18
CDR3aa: CASSLYPGTSLAKNIQYF

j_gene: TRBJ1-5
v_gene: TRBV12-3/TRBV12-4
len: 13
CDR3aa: CASSLESDQPQHF

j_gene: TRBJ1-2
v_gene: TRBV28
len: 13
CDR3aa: CASSFIGNYGYTF

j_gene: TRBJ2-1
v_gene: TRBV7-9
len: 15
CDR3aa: CASSLTGTGDDEQFF

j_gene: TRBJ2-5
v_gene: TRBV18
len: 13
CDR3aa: CASSQQMQETQYF